This paragraph reports one T cell receptor beta chain. The data were taken from a study of blood T cell repertoires in COVID-19. Study at large: COVID-19 samples from acute and convalescent phases originated in the United States, Italy and Spain. T cells, B-cell-depleted T cells, or PBMCs supplied cDNA or gDNA.

Sequenced by immunoSEQ multiplex PCR; TCRdb stores in-frame clones only, minus some. This table holds about 110,000 clones, around 80% found once. This CDR3 spans 16 amino acids. V trimming: 5 bases; J trimming: 2 bases; junction bases outside the gene matches: 10. From germline, CDR1 is SGHNT and CDR2 YYREEE (reference sequence). The TCR originated in a woman aged 60 to 75 with acute or convalescent COVID-19. The chain combines TRBV5-4 with TRBJ2-1, with 7 bases that match TRBD2. The specimen sequenced was peripheral blood. CDR3 in amino acids: CASRSGGSTPYNEQFF. DNA of the CDR3: TGTGCCAGCAGGTCGGGGGGTTCCACCCCCTACAATGAGCAGTTCTTC.